This T cell receptor beta chain is from a study of blood T cell repertoires in COVID-19. The protocol was immunoSEQ multiplex PCR, while the TCRdb copy is restricted to in-frame clones and leaves out a portion. The sample carries 250,000 or so clones, around 90% recorded once. Germline assignment: CDR1 SGHKS and CDR2 YYEKEE (reference sequence). The CDR3 is 14 residues long. J lost 5 bases, V lost 0 bases, and 4 bases had no gene match. The gene calls are TRBV5-5 and TRBJ1-2; TRBD1 aligns across 7 bases. The clonotype was recovered from an older man with acute or convalescent COVID-19. The sample was peripheral blood. In nucleotides, the CDR3 is TGTGCCAGCAGCTTGGAGGGACAGCAATATGGCTACACCTTC. Residues: CASSLEGQQYGYTF.